Listed below are T cell receptor beta chains from one sample, sequenced in a study of blood T cell repertoires in COVID-19. The table came from immunoSEQ multiplex PCR; TCRdb's copy has only in-frame clones and leaves some out. The sample has 65,000 to 95,000 clones; approximately 80% are singletons. What was sequenced was peripheral blood. These receptors originate from a man of 80 years or more with active or convalescent COVID-19. Both conserved end residues are part of each CDR3. A D gene is named only where the DNA matches it firmly. Size is stated for part of the rows, as once, few or many counts, or as a class when the clone is expanded.

cdr3_nt,cdr3_aa,v_call,j_call,d_call,clone_size
TGTGCCAGCAGCCAAACAGGGGGAGGTTTCAAGGCGGGCTACACCTTC,CASSQTGGGFKAGYTF,TRBV7-9,TRBJ1-2,TRBD1,few
TGCGCCAGCAGTGGGACAGGCTACAATGAGCAGTTCTTC,CASSGTGYNEQFF,TRBV10-1,TRBJ2-1,TRBD1,-
TGTGCCACCCAGTCGGGCAGGGGGAGACGCACAGATACGCAGTATTTT,CATQSGRGRRTDTQYF,TRBV24-1,TRBJ2-3,TRBD1,-
TGTGCCAGCAGCTTGGGGGACAGGAGCACAGATACGCAGTATTTT,CASSLGDRSTDTQYF,TRBV5-4,TRBJ2-3,TRBD1,-
TGCGCCAGCAGCCGAAACCTGGGACATCTATACAATGAGCAGTTCTTC,CASSRNLGHLYNEQFF,TRBV5-1,TRBJ2-1,-,-
TGTGCCAGCAGCTCCAGGGCATCCTATAATTCACCCCTCCACTTT,CASSSRASYNSPLHF,TRBV7-2,TRBJ1-6,-,-
TGTGCCAGCACCCAAAATATCGGTCTTGTCTATAATTCACCCCTCCACTTT,CASTQNIGLVYNSPLHF,TRBV2,TRBJ1-6,-,-
TGTGCCAGCAGTGATCAGGTCAATCAGCCCCAGCATTTT,CASSDQVNQPQHF,TRBV6-1,TRBJ1-5,-,once
TGTGCCAGCAGCTTGGAACAGGTGGGGTTTGGCACAGATACGCAGTATTTT,CASSLEQVGFGTDTQYF,TRBV5-4,TRBJ2-3,-,-
TGTGCCACCAGCTACCCGTGGGGGCAACTAGGAGAGACCCAGTACTTC,CATSYPWGQLGETQYF,TRBV15,TRBJ2-5,-,-
TGTGCCAGTAGTATGGCCTCCGGCGGGGATGAGCAGTTCTTC,CASSMASGGDEQFF,TRBV19,TRBJ2-1,-,-
TGTGCCAGCAGCCAAGAGGCAGCGAACACCGGGGAGCTGTTTTTT,CASSQEAANTGELFF,TRBV3-1/TRBV3-2,TRBJ2-2,-,-
TGCGCCAGCTCTCCCTACCCGGGAATGCGCGGCCCGGCTAGCGGGAGGGGAACAGAGACCCAGTACTTC,CASSPYPGMRGPASGRGTETQYF,TRBV10-1,TRBJ2-5,TRBD2,-
TGCGCCAGCAGTTCCGGGACGACAGGGATTTATGGCTACACCTTC,CASSSGTTGIYGYTF,TRBV10-1,TRBJ1-2,TRBD1,-
TGTGCCAGCAGCGTAGGTGCGAACGCGAACACCGGGGAGCTGTTTTTT,CASSVGANANTGELFF,TRBV9,TRBJ2-2,-,-
TGTGCCAGCAGTTACTTTGAGGGGGCCGCGGGAGGCTACACCTTC,CASSYFEGAAGGYTF,TRBV6-6,TRBJ1-2,TRBD1,-
TGTGCCAGCAGCTTAGCAGGAGTGGATGAGCAGTTCTTC,CASSLAGVDEQFF,TRBV7-9,TRBJ2-1,-,once
TGTGCCAGCAGCTGGGTAAGAGGTTTCGGGGCCAACGTCCTGACTTTC,CASSWVRGFGANVLTF,TRBV5-5,TRBJ2-6,-,-
TGTGCCAGCAGTGTCGAACAGGGCGTAAATCAGCCCCAGCATTTT,CASSVEQGVNQPQHF,TRBV2,TRBJ1-5,-,-
TGTGCCACCAGTGATTGGAATGACAGGGTCGGGGCCAACGTCCTGACTTTC,CATSDWNDRVGANVLTF,TRBV24-1,TRBJ2-6,TRBD1,-
TGTGCCAGCAGTGGGGGGGAATTTCAGCCCCAGCATTTT,CASSGGEFQPQHF,TRBV2,TRBJ1-5,-,-
TGTGCCTCGGCCGGGGGGGTCACGAACACTGAAGCTTTCTTT,CASAGGVTNTEAFF,TRBV30,TRBJ1-1,-,once
TGTGCCAGCAGCTTAGCGGGAGCTGGGGCCAACGTCCTGACTTTC,CASSLAGAGANVLTF,TRBV27,TRBJ2-6,TRBD2,-
TGTGCCAGCAGCGCGACAGTGAACACTGAAGCTTTCTTT,CASSATVNTEAFF,TRBV14,TRBJ1-1,-,-
TGTGCCAGTAGTCCTATCGACAGGGGGGCCACTGAAGCTTTCTTT,CASSPIDRGATEAFF,TRBV19,TRBJ1-1,TRBD1,-
TGTGCCAGCAGTCAGGGGACCTGGGATGGCTACACCTTC,CASSQGTWDGYTF,TRBV27,TRBJ1-2,-,-
TGTGCCAGCAGCCGGAACGGGGGCTATAATTCACCCCTCCACTTT,CASSRNGGYNSPLHF,TRBV3-1/TRBV3-2,TRBJ1-6,-,-
TGTGCCAGTAGTGCCTGGACAGCTAGTAATGAAAAACTGTTTTTT,CASSAWTASNEKLFF,TRBV19,TRBJ1-4,-,-
TGTGCCAGCAGCCCGATCACGAGTGCAACTAATGAAAAACTGTTTTTT,CASSPITSATNEKLFF,TRBV7-6,TRBJ1-4,-,-
TGTGCCAGCAGCTCAATTAGCGGAAGATCCTACAATGAGCAGTTCTTC,CASSSISGRSYNEQFF,TRBV11-2,TRBJ2-1,-,-
TGTGCCAGCAGCTTACAGGGATCAGACAATCAGCCCCAGCATTTT,CASSLQGSDNQPQHF,TRBV6-5,TRBJ1-5,-,-
TGTGCCAGCAGCTTAGGGCCCGGGGAGCTGTTTTTT,CASSLGPGELFF,TRBV11-2,TRBJ2-2,-,-
TGTGCCAGCAACACACGGCTAGAGACTAGCGGGGGGCCTGGGCAGTTCTTC,CASNTRLETSGGPGQFF,TRBV7-8,TRBJ2-1,TRBD2,-
TGTGCCAGCAGTGGCCGACTAGCGGGGGGATCCAATGAGCAGTTCTTC,CASSGRLAGGSNEQFF,TRBV6-1,TRBJ2-1,TRBD2,once
TGTGCCAGCTCACCGGGGACAGTCTCCGGGGCCAACGTCCTGACTTTC,CASSPGTVSGANVLTF,TRBV18,TRBJ2-6,TRBD1,-
TGTGCCAGCAGTCCGGGGACAGGTTTCTATGGCTACACCTTC,CASSPGTGFYGYTF,TRBV27,TRBJ1-2,TRBD1,-
TGTGCCACCAGTGATTCAGCTAGCGGGAGGAGCACAGATACGCAGTATTTT,CATSDSASGRSTDTQYF,TRBV24-1,TRBJ2-3,TRBD2,-
TGTGCCAGCAGTTTACCACAGGGCTCTGGAAACACCATATATTTT,CASSLPQGSGNTIYF,TRBV28,TRBJ1-3,-,once
TGTGCCAGCAGTGACGAGGGAGGAACTGAAGCTTTCTTT,CASSDEGGTEAFF,TRBV6-4,TRBJ1-1,-,-
TGTGCCAGTAGTCCTCTGGGGAGGGGGGGACCAGATACGCAGTATTTT,CASSPLGRGGPDTQYF,TRBV19,TRBJ2-3,-,-
TGTGCCAGCTCACCTAACAGGGCCGGCACTGAAGCTTTCTTT,CASSPNRAGTEAFF,TRBV18,TRBJ1-1,-,-
TGCTTCGTCCGGGACAGGGTGTCTGAAGCTTTCTTT,CFVRDRVSEAFF,TRBV29-1,TRBJ1-1,TRBD1,-
TGCGCCAGCAGCACGGGGACAGCTCAGCCCCAGCATTTT,CASSTGTAQPQHF,TRBV5-1,TRBJ1-5,TRBD1,-
TGTGCCAGCAGTGAAGTCGCTAGCGGGCATGAGCAGTTCTTC,CASSEVASGHEQFF,TRBV6-1,TRBJ2-1,TRBD2,-
TGTGCCACCAGTGATTTCGAGGGGGCGAGGTATGAGCAGTTCTTC,CATSDFEGARYEQFF,TRBV24-1,TRBJ2-1,TRBD1,-
TGTGCCAGCAGCTTGGCCGGGATGGTCACTACAGGGCGGGAGACCCAGTACTTC,CASSLAGMVTTGRETQYF,TRBV5-4,TRBJ2-5,-,once
TGTGCCAGCAGCTTACAGGGTTTAGTCACAGATACGCAGTATTTT,CASSLQGLVTDTQYF,TRBV11-2,TRBJ2-3,-,-
TGTGCCAGCTCAACAGGACTAGCGGGGACTGGCTCGGATACGCAGTATTTT,CASSTGLAGTGSDTQYF,TRBV18,TRBJ2-3,TRBD2,-
TGTGCCAGCAGCACGGGGTGGCGGCGAACACCGGGGGGGGATGAGCAGTTCTTC,CASSTGWRRTPGGDEQFF,TRBV3-1/TRBV3-2,TRBJ2-1,TRBD2,-
TGTGCCAGCAGCTTAACTGACAGGGCAGTATCGGCCCTCCACTTT,CASSLTDRAVSALHF,TRBV5-6,TRBJ1-6,TRBD1,-
TGTGCCAGTAGGGACATTTTAAACATTCAGTACTTC,CASRDILNIQYF,TRBV19,TRBJ2-4,-,-
TGTGCCAGCAGCTTCGAACGCGGGGGGACCCTGGGCGCTTTCTTT,CASSFERGGTLGAFF,TRBV3-1/TRBV3-2,TRBJ1-1,-,-
TGTGCCAGTAGTATTGGAGGGCCCGGTCTGGATACGCAGTATTTT,CASSIGGPGLDTQYF,TRBV19,TRBJ2-3,-,-
TGTGCCAGCAGCCCCTACGGGGGGCCCCTTGTCATTCAGTACTTC,CASSPYGGPLVIQYF,TRBV11-2,TRBJ2-4,-,-
TGTGCCAGCAGCTTAGCCCTGGCTAGCGGGGGTAGCACAGATACGCAGTATTTT,CASSLALASGGSTDTQYF,TRBV11-2,TRBJ2-3,TRBD2,-
TGCGCCAGCAGCCCGACAGGCGGTAACTATGGCTACACCTTC,CASSPTGGNYGYTF,TRBV5-1,TRBJ1-2,-,-